A selection of T cell receptor beta chains follows, all from one sample in a study of graft-versus-host responses after intestinal transplantation. These receptors lack a known antigen. Using immunoSEQ multiplex PCR, the repertoire was profiled, and TCRdb retains in-frame clones only, with some absent. The sample includes tens of thousands of clones, 90% to 95% of them seen just once. The sequenced sample was unstimulated CD8+ T cells sorted from spleen or lymph node cells, obtained before intestinal transplant. The source of these receptors is a human donor who received an intestinal transplant. Each CDR3 is given with its conserved first and last residue. A D gene is named only where the DNA matches it firmly. Not all rows give a size; the values are once, few, many and, for expanded clones, a class.

d_gene,len,j_gene,v_gene,abundance,CDR3aa,CDR3nt
TRBD1,14,TRBJ2-3,TRBV27,NA,CASSYRQGADTQYF,TGTGCCAGCAGTTACCGACAGGGGGCAGATACGCAGTATTTT
TRBD1,16,TRBJ1-2,TRBV30,once,CAWSVLSRGSAYGYTF,TGTGCCTGGAGTGTACTCTCCAGGGGGAGCGCCTATGGCTACACCTTC
TRBD2,17,TRBJ2-3,TRBV7-9,NA,CASSLVGGGAGTDTQYF,TGTGCCAGCAGCTTAGTCGGCGGGGGGGCCGGCACAGATACGCAGTATTTT
NA,16,TRBJ2-1,TRBV18,NA,CASSPRAGVSYNEQFF,TGTGCCAGCTCACCTCGGGCCGGGGTCTCCTACAATGAGCAGTTCTTC
NA,14,TRBJ1-1,TRBV19,NA,CASSIGAANTEAFF,TGTGCCAGTAGTATAGGGGCAGCCAACACTGAAGCTTTCTTT
NA,14,TRBJ1-5,TRBV19,NA,CASSTDRLVQPQHF,TGTGCCAGTAGTACGGACAGACTCGTTCAGCCCCAGCATTTT
NA,16,TRBJ1-5,TRBV5-6,NA,CASSLRGDFGNQPQHF,TGTGCCAGCAGCTTGCGGGGTGATTTCGGCAATCAGCCCCAGCATTTT
NA,15,TRBJ2-6,TRBV5-1,NA,CASSLSVPGANVLTF,TGCGCCAGCAGCTTGTCTGTTCCCGGGGCCAACGTCCTGACTTTC
TRBD1,19,TRBJ2-6,TRBV7-9,once,CASSARQGMTPSGANVLTF,TGTGCCAGCAGCGCAAGACAGGGGATGACGCCTTCCGGGGCCAACGTCCTGACTTTC
NA,14,TRBJ2-7,TRBV4-2,NA,CASSQDSSSYGQYF,TGTGCCAGCAGCCAAGATTCATCGAGTTATGGGCAGTACTTC
TRBD1,13,TRBJ1-2,TRBV5-4,NA,CASSLTGGSGYTF,TGTGCCAGCAGCCTGACAGGGGGCTCGGGCTACACCTTC
TRBD1,15,TRBJ1-6,TRBV19,few,CASSIMGQGNSPLHF,TGTGCCAGTAGTATTATGGGACAGGGAAATTCACCCCTCCACTTT
NA,13,TRBJ2-1,TRBV29-1,NA,CSVELQIYNEQFF,TGCAGCGTTGAACTACAGATCTACAATGAGCAGTTCTTC
NA,15,TRBJ1-2,TRBV2,NA,CASSPVGASNYGYTF,TGTGCCAGCAGTCCAGTCGGAGCCTCAAACTATGGCTACACCTTC
TRBD1,17,TRBJ2-3,TRBV5-1,NA,CASSGGDRESSTDTQYF,TGCGCCAGCAGCGGCGGGGACAGGGAATCTAGCACAGATACGCAGTATTTT
TRBD2,16,TRBJ2-1,TRBV7-9,NA,CASSPLGSGSENEQFF,TGTGCCAGCAGCCCCCTGGGTAGCGGGAGTGAGAATGAGCAGTTCTTC
TRBD2,14,TRBJ2-7,TRBV7-9,NA,CASRTSEVGNEQYF,TGTGCCAGCAGAACTAGCGAGGTGGGCAACGAGCAGTACTTC
NA,14,TRBJ2-2,TRBV19,NA,CASSLFRNTGELFF,TGTGCCAGTAGTTTATTTAGGAACACCGGGGAGCTGTTTTTT
NA,14,TRBJ2-7,TRBV4-3,NA,CASSLRTDSYEQYF,TGCGCCAGCAGCCTCCGGACAGATTCCTACGAGCAGTACTTC
TRBD2,16,TRBJ2-3,TRBV6-5,once,CASSYASGGTTDTQYF,TGTGCCAGCAGTTACGCTAGCGGGGGGACCACAGATACGCAGTATTTT
TRBD1,13,TRBJ2-7,TRBV10-3,NA,CATNLGTAYEQYF,TGTGCCACCAACCTCGGGACAGCCTACGAGCAGTACTTC
NA,13,TRBJ2-1,TRBV4-2,once,CASSQGGSNEQFF,TGTGCCAGCAGCCAAGGAGGTAGTAATGAGCAGTTCTTC
NA,11,TRBJ1-1,TRBV19,NA,CASSSGTEAFF,TGTGCCAGTAGTAGCGGCACTGAAGCTTTCTTT
TRBD1,12,TRBJ1-4,TRBV11-2,NA,CASRTGRGGLFF,TGTGCCAGCAGGACAGGGCGGGGGGGACTGTTTTTT
TRBD2,15,TRBJ2-2,TRBV7-8,NA,CASSSPRLAWGELFF,TGTGCCAGCAGCTCCCCTCGACTAGCGTGGGGGGAGCTGTTTTTT
NA,16,TRBJ1-5,TRBV4-1,NA,CASSQEHHEAGQPQHF,TGCGCCAGCAGCCAAGAACATCATGAAGCGGGACAGCCCCAGCATTTT
TRBD2,15,TRBJ2-2,TRBV7-9,once,CASSFSGLDSGELFF,TGTGCCAGCAGCTTTTCGGGACTAGATTCCGGGGAGCTGTTTTTT